These 31 T cell receptor beta chains share one sample of origin, sequenced in a study of PD-L1 blockade in urothelial cancer. Sequencing used immunoSEQ multiplex PCR; TCRdb keeps in-frame clones, though not all of them. The sample yields approximately 110,000 clones, about 85% seen once. This specimen consisted of PBMCs, obtained around atezolizumab (anti-PD-L1) treatment. The receptors were gathered from a man in his forties or fifties with urothelial cancer.

The V gene is TRBV12-5, the J gene TRBJ2-1; TRBD2 aligns across 10 bases. CDR3 length equals 16 residues. The germline V gene has CDR1 LGHNT and CDR2 FRNRAP. Unmatched junction bases numbered 11, after V lost 6 bases and J lost 6 bases. CDR3 region: CASGYRLAGESNEQFF. The CDR3 DNA sequence: TGTGCTAGTGGATATCGTCTAGCGGGAGAATCCAATGAGCAGTTCTTC.

This clone has only one observation. V is TRBV6-6 and J is TRBJ2-7, with D perhaps matching TRBD1 (6 bases). Germline lookup yields CDR1 MNHNY and CDR2 SVGAGI (reference sequence). The length of the CDR3 is 16 residues. V was cut by 6 bases and J by 4 bases, with 22 bases left in between. The CDR3 reads CASSRPLSQGRYEQYF. CDR3 nucleotides: TGTGCCAGCAGCCGCCCCCTGTCACAGGGAAGGTACGAGCAGTACTTC.

V usage is TRBV30 and J usage is TRBJ2-5; 7 positions match TRBD2. Germline trimming cut 4 bases from V and 4 bases from J; bases unmatched to any gene: 9. There are 14 residues in the CDR3. The germline gives CDR1 GTSNPN, CDR2 SVGIG (reference sequence). In DNA, the CDR3 is TGTGCCTGGAACATGGCGGGAGTTGGAGAGACCCAGTACTTC. Translation: CAWNMAGVGETQYF.

By proportion, this clone is medium-sized. The rearrangement uses TRBV28 and TRBJ1-6, with TRBD1 as a possible D gene (6 bases). V was pared by 5 bases and J by 0 bases, with 14 bases between. The germline V gene has CDR1 MDHEN and CDR2 SYDVKM. The CDR3 runs 17 residues. CDR3 nucleotides: TGTGCCAGCAGTCTTTCGGGGGGCTTCTCCTATAATTCACCCCTCCACTTT. It codes for CASSLSGGFSYNSPLHF.

The chain uses TRBV5-8 and TRBJ1-1; no definite D call. Germline V gene sequence: CDR1 SGHTS, CDR2 YDEGEE. V lost 3 bases, J lost 3 bases, and 12 bases lay in between. This CDR3 contains 14 residues. Written as DNA, the CDR3 is TGTGCCAGCAGCTCCTACGGTCGGGACACTGAAGCTTTCTTT. Translation: CASSSYGRDTEAFF.

The chain recombines TRBV27 with TRBJ2-3; 7 bases fit TRBD2. Germline V gene lookup returns CDR1 MNHEY and CDR2 SMNVEV (reference sequence). V lost 5 bases, J lost 2 bases, and 13 bases stayed unmatched. This CDR3 is 17 amino acids long. The CDR3 DNA sequence: TGTGCCAGCAGTAGTCCCGTACGGGACTACCCCACAGATACGCAGTATTTT. Its translation is CASSSPVRDYPTDTQYF.

The V gene is TRBV2, the J gene TRBJ2-5; possible D gene TRBD1, 6 bases. Germline V gene data show CDR1 as SNHLY and CDR2 as FYNNEI. The CDR3 runs to 14 residues. Trimming took off 6 bases at V and 1 base at J, with 12 bases between the two ends. The CDR3 sequence is CASRDSDSQETQYF. The CDR3 DNA sequence: TGTGCCAGCAGGGACAGTGACTCCCAAGAGACCCAGTACTTC.

The chain couples TRBV4-2 to TRBJ2-5; tentatively, D is TRBD2 (5 bases). The germline gives CDR1 LGHNA, CDR2 YNFKEQ. Trimming removed 1 base at V and 3 bases at J, with 15 bases between. The CDR3 is made up of 16 amino acids. This chain's CDR3 is CASSQGLYGIEETQYF. CDR3 DNA sequence: TGTGCCAGCAGCCAAGGATTATACGGGATAGAAGAGACCCAGTACTTC.

The V call is TRBV30, the J call TRBJ2-6; D gene ambiguous. V lost 5 bases and J 4 bases, leaving 21 bases between the germline ends. The CDR3 runs 17 residues. Germline CDR1 is GTSNPN and CDR2 is SVGIG (reference sequence). The CDR3, as DNA: TGTGCCTGGGGTTGGAGTGGCTCCGGTGTCGGGGCCAACGTCCTGACTTTC. It is translated as CAWGWSGSGVGANVLTF. Variable domain in full (rest from reference TRBV30 and TRBJ2-6): SQTIHQWPATLVQPVGSPLSLECTVEGTSNPNLYWYRQAAGRGLQLLFYSVGIGQISSEVPQNLSASRPQDRQFILSSKKLLLSDSGFYLCAWGWSGSGVGANVLTFGAGSRLTVL.

This sequence joins TRBV4-2 and TRBJ1-2, with a possible D match to TRBD1 (6 bases). The CDR3 has 14 amino acids. V was shortened by 0 bases and J by 8 bases, with 13 bases between the two germline ends. Germline V gene lookup returns CDR1 LGHNA and CDR2 YNFKEQ. The DNA of the CDR3 is TGTGCCAGCAGCCAAGATCAGGGGTTCGGGGGCTACACCTTC. Translating gives CASSQDQGFGGYTF.

The chain is built from TRBV10-3 and TRBJ1-1; D not certain. This CDR3 contains 13 residues. The germline V and J ends were trimmed by 4 bases and 2 bases, with 8 bases remaining between them. Germline CDR1 ENHRY, CDR2 SYGVKD. The DNA of the CDR3 is TGTGCCATCAGTGCTTCCCCCAACACTGAAGCTTTCTTT. This codes for CAISASPNTEAFF.

The chain recombines TRBV5-1 with TRBJ1-1; D not certain. The CDR3 runs 15 residues. The V end was cut by 2 bases, the J end by 1 base, with 12 bases between. CDR1 is SGHRS, CDR2 YFSETQ, per germline. CDR3 in DNA: TGCGCCAGCAGCTTCACAGCCGGTTCGAACACTGAAGCTTTCTTT. This codes for CASSFTAGSNTEAFF.

This clone was counted between two and nine times. For the CDR3, the DNA is TGTGCCAGCAGTGTGGAGCCATTCTACAATGAGCAGTTCTTC. Translation gives CASSVEPFYNEQFF. The chain recombines TRBV6-1 with TRBJ2-1; D uncertain. The CDR3 length is 14 residues. The germline V gene encodes CDR1 MNHNS and CDR2 SASEGT. Deletions cut 4 bases from V and 3 bases from J, with 10 bases between.

The chain joins TRBV18 to TRBJ2-3, with 7 bases matching TRBD2. The ends lost 7 bases at V and 9 bases at J; junction bases unmatched: 10. This CDR3 contains 13 residues. Germline loops: CDR1 KGHSH, CDR2 LQKENI. CDR3 DNA: TGTGCCAGCTACGACCGGGACTACGGAACGCAGTATTTT. Translated, it gives CASYDRDYGTQYF.

The rearrangement uses TRBV11-3 and TRBJ2-7; possible D gene TRBD1, 6 bases. The CDR3 is 15 residues long. The ends were cut back, 1 base at V and 4 bases at J, with 14 bases in the middle. Germline values: CDR1 SGHNT, CDR2 YENEEA. CDR3 amino acids: CASSLAAGGGYEQYF. The CDR3 bases are TGTGCCAGCAGCTTAGCTGCTGGGGGCGGATACGAGCAGTACTTC. The full variable domain, with the rest looked up from reference TRBV11-3 and TRBJ2-7, is EAGVVQSPRYKIIEKKQPVAFWCNPISGHNTLYWYLQNLGQGPELLIRYENEEAVDDSQLPKDRFSAERLKGVDSTLKIQPAELGDSAVYLCASSLAAGGGYEQYFGPGTRLTVT.

This chain joins TRBV30 and TRBJ1-5; maybe TRBD1 (5 bases). The CDR3 is 13 residues long. Germline CDR1 GTSNPN, CDR2 SVGIG (reference sequence). The V end lost 3 bases, the J end lost 2 bases, and 8 bases lay between the germline ends. CDR3 in DNA: TGTGCCTGGAGCGACAGAGGCAATCAGCCCCAGCATTTT. Its translation is CAWSDRGNQPQHF.

This chain connects TRBV6-1 to TRBJ1-1, with D maybe TRBD1 (6 bases). The V gene lost 9 bases and the J gene lost 1 base, with 12 bases spanning the gap. CDR1 and CDR2 (germline): MNHNS, SASEGT. CDR3 length: 13 amino acids. The CDR3 loop reads CASRSRGNTEAFF. The CDR3 bases are TGTGCCAGTAGGAGCAGGGGGAACACTGAAGCTTTCTTT.

The J gene is TRBJ1-2, the V gene TRBV21-1; no check of the table's D call, TRBD1, against the DNA was made. TRBV21-1 is shown as a pseudogene. The CDR3 covers 18 residues. DNA of the CDR3: TGTGCCAGCAGCCCAGTCAGTCAGGGGGACAGGGGTTGTCTTGGCTACACCTTC. Protein sequence: CASSPVSQGDRGCLGYTF.

The genes are TRBV7-8 and TRBJ2-5; 14 bases are a match to TRBD2. The CDR3 sequence is 17 residues long. J gave up 3 bases and V 5 bases, and 8 bases lay outside the gene matches. The V gene's germline CDR1 is SGHVS and CDR2 FQNEAQ. CDR3 amino acids: CASSPRLAGGRKETQYF. In DNA, the CDR3 is TGTGCCAGCAGCCCGCGACTAGCGGGAGGGAGGAAAGAGACCCAGTACTTC.

V and J are TRBV6-5 and TRBJ1-2, with TRBD1 as a possible D gene (5 bases). The CDR3 has 12 residues. Trimming removed 4 bases at V and 5 bases at J, with 8 bases between. Germline CDR1 is MNHEY and CDR2 is SVGAGI. This chain's CDR3 is CASSLQGYGYTF. CDR3 DNA sequence: TGTGCCAGCAGTTTGCAGGGATATGGCTACACCTTC.

This clone was seen only a few times. This sequence joins TRBV25-1 and TRBJ1-2; TRBD1 matches at 7 bases. V dropped 6 bases and J dropped 4; count of bases not matched to a gene: 8. In germline, CDR1 is MGHDK, CDR2 SYGVNS. The CDR3 has 14 amino acids. CDR3 protein: CASSTTGTVYGYTF. CDR3 nucleotide sequence: TGTGCCAGCAGCACAACCGGGACAGTCTATGGCTACACCTTC.

This clone has only one observation. The chain combines TRBV7-8 with TRBJ1-1; no clear D. This CDR3 spans 15 amino acids. With 1 base removed from V and 4 bases from J, the gap between germline ends came to 13 bases. From germline, CDR1 is SGHVS and CDR2 FQNEAQ. The CDR3 DNA sequence: TGTGCCAGCAGCTTAGATATCGGGGTCGGCACTGAAGCTTTCTTT. Translated: CASSLDIGVGTEAFF.

V usage is TRBV5-1 and J usage is TRBJ2-3; TRBD2 agrees at 14 bases. Germline trimming cut 3 bases from V and 1 base from J; bases unmatched to any gene: 4. The length of the CDR3 is 17 residues. The germline CDR1 and CDR2 sequences are SGHRS and YFSETQ. The CDR3 sequence is CASSSGLAGGRTDTQYF. The CDR3 DNA is TGCGCCAGCAGCTCAGGACTAGCGGGAGGTCGCACAGATACGCAGTATTTT.

This chain connects TRBV14 to TRBJ2-7; 7 positions match TRBD2. Germline values: CDR1 SGHDN, CDR2 FVKESK. V lost 2 bases and J lost 5; bases outside the gene matches: 9. The CDR3 sequence is 15 residues long. DNA of the CDR3: TGTGCCAGCAGCCAAATAAGCGGGACGAACAACGAGCAGTACTTC. The encoded protein is CASSQISGTNNEQYF. The variable domain in full, with the rest retrieved from reference TRBV14 and TRBJ2-7, is EAGVTQFPSHSVIEKGQTVTLRCDPISGHDNLYWYRRVMGKEIKFLLHFVKESKQDESGMPNNRFLAERTGGTYSTLKVQPAELEDSGVYFCASSQISGTNNEQYFGPGTRLTVT.

V gene TRBV27 combines with J gene TRBJ2-5, with TRBD2 matching 8 bases. Germline lookup yields CDR1 MNHEY and CDR2 SMNVEV (reference sequence). This CDR3 has 15 residues. V lost 4 bases and J lost 0; bases outside the gene matches: 4. The CDR3 nucleotides read TGTGCCAGCAGTTCGGAGCGGGGGTACCAAGAGACCCAGTACTTC. The encoded protein is CASSSERGYQETQYF.

This chain connects TRBV7-2 to TRBJ2-2, with 7 bases lining up with TRBD1. V dropped 4 bases and J dropped 4; count of bases not matched to a gene: 6. Germline V CDR1 and CDR2: SGHTA, FQGNSA. The CDR3 has 15 residues. The DNA for the CDR3 is TGTGCCAGCAGCTCACAGGGGACCGGCACCGGGGAGCTGTTTTTT. It yields the protein CASSSQGTGTGELFF.

This clone was seen once. V is TRBV30 and J is TRBJ1-2; 7 bases map to TRBD1. The J segment lost 5 bases and the V segment lost 7 bases, leaving 13 bases of the junction unmatched. Germline CDR1 and CDR2: GTSNPN and SVGIG (reference sequence). CDR3 length equals 14 residues. CDR3 DNA sequence: TGTGCCTCCCCGCCCCGTGGCAGGGGGTATGGCTACACCTTC. It encodes CASPPRGRGYGYTF.

The chain joins TRBV7-2 to TRBJ1-5, with 8 bases matching TRBD1. CDR1 SGHTA and CDR2 FQGNSA come from the germline V gene. There are 15 residues in the CDR3. V was pared by 5 bases and J by 4 bases, with 7 bases of the junction left unmatched. The CDR3 nucleotides are TGTGCCAGCAGCAAAGGACAGGGCAGTAATCAGCCCCAGCATTTT. Its protein product is CASSKGQGSNQPQHF.

This chain's CDR3 is CASNVYTDNEQFF. The CDR3 DNA follows: TGTGCCAGCAACGTTTATACGGACAATGAGCAGTTCTTC. V is TRBV2 and J is TRBJ2-1, with D unclear. Trimming removed 7 bases at V and 5 bases at J, with 12 bases between. This CDR3 has 13 residues. The V gene's germline CDR1 is SNHLY and CDR2 FYNNEI.

The J gene is TRBJ1-2, the V gene TRBV2; a weak D match, TRBD1 (5 bases). The CDR3 has 14 amino acids. Germline V CDR1 and CDR2: SNHLY, FYNNEI. The V end was cut by 4 bases, the J end by 4 bases, with 13 bases between. CDR3 DNA: TGTGCCAGCAGTGGGGGCAGGGAGGGCTATGGCTACACCTTC. Translated: CASSGGREGYGYTF.

The rearrangement links TRBV9 to TRBJ2-3; 10 bases fit TRBD2. CDR3 size: 15 residues. V dropped 3 bases and J dropped 6; count of bases not matched to a gene: 7. Germline V CDR1 and CDR2: SGDLS, YYNGEE. The CDR3 region is CASSATGTSDDTQYF. CDR3 in DNA: TGTGCCAGCAGCGCGACCGGGACTAGCGACGATACGCAGTATTTT.